This T cell receptor (beta chain) is from a study of T cell repertoires in cytomegalovirus infection. Overall study: Indications of both CMV infection and matching HLA type were provided by public TCR beta signatures.

TCRdb re-analysed the reads in MiXCR, keeping a single row per CDR3 protein. The sample has about 300,000 distinct CDR3 sequences, 9.6% seen once. Many counts were recorded for this clonotype. Its antigen remains unidentified. General observations from the study: HLA-C-restricted CMV clonotypes gave the most frequent clonotype in two of eight donors.

The CDR3 covers 16 residues. V lost 5 bases and J 3 bases, leaving 16 bases between the germline ends. CDR1 and CDR2 from the germline V gene are MNHNS and SASEGT. The sequence was obtained from a human donor in good health (CMV status not recorded). Some clones in this sample may be carry-over from other donors' samples. Source material: PBMCs. The genes are TRBV6-1 and TRBJ1-4; D remains ambiguous. CDR3 loop: CASSSLRPSSNEKLFF. The DNA of the CDR3 is TGTGCCAGCAGTTCACTTCGACCGAGCTCTAATGAAAAACTGTTTTTT.